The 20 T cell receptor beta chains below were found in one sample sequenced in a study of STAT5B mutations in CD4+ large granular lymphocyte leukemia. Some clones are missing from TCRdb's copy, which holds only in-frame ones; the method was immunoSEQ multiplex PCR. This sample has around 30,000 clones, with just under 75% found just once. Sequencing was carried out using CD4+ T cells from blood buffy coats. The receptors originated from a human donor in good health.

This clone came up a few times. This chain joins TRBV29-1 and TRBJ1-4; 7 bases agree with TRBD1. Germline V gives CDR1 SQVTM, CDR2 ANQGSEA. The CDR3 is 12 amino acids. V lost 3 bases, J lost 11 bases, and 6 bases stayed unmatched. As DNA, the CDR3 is TGCAGCGTTGATAAGGAACAGGGGAAACTGTTTTTT. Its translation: CSVDKEQGKLFF.

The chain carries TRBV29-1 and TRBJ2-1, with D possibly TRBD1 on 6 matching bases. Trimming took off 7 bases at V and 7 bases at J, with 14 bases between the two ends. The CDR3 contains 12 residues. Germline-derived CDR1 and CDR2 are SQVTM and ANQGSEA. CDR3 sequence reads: CSASLGANEQFF. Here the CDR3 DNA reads TGCAGCGCCTCGCTGGGGGCAAATGAGCAGTTCTTC.

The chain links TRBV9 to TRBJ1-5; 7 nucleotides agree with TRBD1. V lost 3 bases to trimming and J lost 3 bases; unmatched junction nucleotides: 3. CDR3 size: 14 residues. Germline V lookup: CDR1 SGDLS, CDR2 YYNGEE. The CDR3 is CASSGGQLNQPQHF. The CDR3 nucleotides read TGTGCCAGCAGCGGGGGACAGCTCAATCAGCCCCAGCATTTT.

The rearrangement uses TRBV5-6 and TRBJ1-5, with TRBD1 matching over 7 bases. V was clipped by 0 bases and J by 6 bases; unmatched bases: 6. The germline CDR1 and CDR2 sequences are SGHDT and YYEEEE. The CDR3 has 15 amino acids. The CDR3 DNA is TGTGCCAGCAGCTTGGGACAGGGAGGTAGTCAGCCCCAGCATTTT. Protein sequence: CASSLGQGGSQPQHF.

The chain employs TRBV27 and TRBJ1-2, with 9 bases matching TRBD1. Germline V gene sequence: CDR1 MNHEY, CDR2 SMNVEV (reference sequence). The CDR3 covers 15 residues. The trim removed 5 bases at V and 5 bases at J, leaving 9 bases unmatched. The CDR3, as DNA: TGTGCCAGCAGTCCCGGGGACAGGGAGTATTATGGCTACACCTTC. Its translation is CASSPGDREYYGYTF.

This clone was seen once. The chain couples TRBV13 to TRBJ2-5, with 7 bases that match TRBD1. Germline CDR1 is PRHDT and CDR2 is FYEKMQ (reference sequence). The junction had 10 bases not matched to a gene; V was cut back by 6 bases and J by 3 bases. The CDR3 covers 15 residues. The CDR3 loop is CASSPPDRVKETQYF. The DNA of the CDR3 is TGTGCCAGCAGTCCACCCGACAGGGTGAAAGAGACCCAGTACTTC. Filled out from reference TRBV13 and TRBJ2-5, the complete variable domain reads AAGVIQSPRHLIKEKRETATLKCYPIPRHDTVYWYQQGPGQDPQFLISFYEKMQSDKGSIPDRFSAQQFSDYHSELNMSSLELGDSALYFCASSPPDRVKETQYFGPGTRLLVL.

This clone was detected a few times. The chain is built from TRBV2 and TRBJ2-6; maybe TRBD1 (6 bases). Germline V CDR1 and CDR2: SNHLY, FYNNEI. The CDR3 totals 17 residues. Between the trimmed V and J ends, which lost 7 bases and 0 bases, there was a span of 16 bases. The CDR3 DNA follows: TGTGCCAGCAACAACGGACAGTCGCGCTCTGGGGCCAACGTCCTGACTTTC. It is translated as CASNNGQSRSGANVLTF.

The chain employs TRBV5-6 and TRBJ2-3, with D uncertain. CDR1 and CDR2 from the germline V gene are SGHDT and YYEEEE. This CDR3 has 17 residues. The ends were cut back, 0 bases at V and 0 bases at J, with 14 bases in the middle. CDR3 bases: TGTGCCAGCAGCTTGGAGTATGCTACCACTAGCACAGATACGCAGTATTTT. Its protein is CASSLEYATTSTDTQYF.

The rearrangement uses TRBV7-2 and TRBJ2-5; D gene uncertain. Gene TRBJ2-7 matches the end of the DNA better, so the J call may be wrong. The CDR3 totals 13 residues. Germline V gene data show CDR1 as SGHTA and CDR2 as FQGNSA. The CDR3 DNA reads TGTGCCAGCAGCTTGTCTATGTCCTACGAGCAGTACTTC. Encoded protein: CASSLSMSYEQYF.

CDR3: CASIQGPGTGELFF. CDR3 sequence (DNA): TGCGCCAGCATCCAGGGCCCGGGCACCGGGGAGCTGTTTTTT. V and J are TRBV5-1 and TRBJ2-2; possible D gene TRBD1, 5 bases. The length of the CDR3 is 14 residues. Germline assignment: CDR1 SGHRS and CDR2 YFSETQ. Trimming stripped 6 bases from V and 4 bases from J, with 13 bases between.

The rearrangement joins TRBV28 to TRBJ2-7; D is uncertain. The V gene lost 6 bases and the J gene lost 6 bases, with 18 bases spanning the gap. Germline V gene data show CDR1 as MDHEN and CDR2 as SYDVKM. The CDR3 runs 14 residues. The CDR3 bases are TGTGCCAGCAGCCGAACCCGGGCCGAGGCCGAGCAGTACTTC. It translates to CASSRTRAEAEQYF.

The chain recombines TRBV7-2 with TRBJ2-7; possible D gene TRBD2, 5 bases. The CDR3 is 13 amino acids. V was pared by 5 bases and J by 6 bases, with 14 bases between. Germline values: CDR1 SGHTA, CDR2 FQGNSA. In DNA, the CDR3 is TGTGCCAGCAGCCGACCGGGGTTCTTCGAGCAGTACTTC. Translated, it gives CASSRPGFFEQYF.

The CDR3 region has the DNA TGTGCTAGTGGTCCCGCGATTGCAGGGGTTGCTAGCTACACCTTC. Protein: CASGPAIAGVASYTF. The gene calls are TRBV12-5 and TRBJ1-2; weak D call: TRBD1 (6 bases). Germline V gene sequence: CDR1 LGHNT, CDR2 FRNRAP. CDR3 size: 15 residues. The V end lost 5 bases, the J end lost 9 bases, and 22 bases lay between the germline ends.

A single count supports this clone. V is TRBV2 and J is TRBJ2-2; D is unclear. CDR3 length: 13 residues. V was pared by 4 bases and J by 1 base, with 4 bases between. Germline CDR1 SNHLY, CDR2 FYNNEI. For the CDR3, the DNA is TGTGCCAGCAGTGGGGGGAACACCGGGGAGCTGTTTTTT. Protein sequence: CASSGGNTGELFF.

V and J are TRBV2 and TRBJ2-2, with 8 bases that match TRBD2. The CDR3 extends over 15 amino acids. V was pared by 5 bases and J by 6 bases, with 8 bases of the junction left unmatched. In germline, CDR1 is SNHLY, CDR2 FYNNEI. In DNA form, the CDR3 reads TGTGCCAGCAGTAACGGGAGGGTCGGGGCCGGGGAGCTGTTTTTT. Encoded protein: CASSNGRVGAGELFF.

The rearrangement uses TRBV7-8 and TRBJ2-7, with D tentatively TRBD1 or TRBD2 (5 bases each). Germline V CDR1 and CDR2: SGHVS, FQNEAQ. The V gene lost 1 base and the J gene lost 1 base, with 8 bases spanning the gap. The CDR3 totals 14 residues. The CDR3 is CASSLGEGSYEQYF. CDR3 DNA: TGTGCCAGCAGCTTAGGCGAGGGGTCCTACGAGCAGTACTTC.

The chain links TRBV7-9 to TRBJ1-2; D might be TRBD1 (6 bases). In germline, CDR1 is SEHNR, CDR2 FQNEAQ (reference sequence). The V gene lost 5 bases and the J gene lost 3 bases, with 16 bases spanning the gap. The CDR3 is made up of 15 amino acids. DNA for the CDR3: TGTGCCAGCAGCGCAAGACAGGTGTTGGACTATGGCTACACCTTC. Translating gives CASSARQVLDYGYTF.

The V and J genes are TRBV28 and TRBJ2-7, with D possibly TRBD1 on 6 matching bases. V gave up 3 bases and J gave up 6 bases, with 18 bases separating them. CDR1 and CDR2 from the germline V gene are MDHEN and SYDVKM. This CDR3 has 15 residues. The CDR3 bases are TGTGCCAGCAGTTTCCGGCAGGGGCGGCTCCTCGAGCAGTACTTC. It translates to CASSFRQGRLLEQYF.

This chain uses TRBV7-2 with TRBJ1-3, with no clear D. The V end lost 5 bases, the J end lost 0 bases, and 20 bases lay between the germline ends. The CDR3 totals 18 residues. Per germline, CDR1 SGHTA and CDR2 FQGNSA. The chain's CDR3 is CASSLQPGGVISGNTIYF. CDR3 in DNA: TGTGCCAGCAGCCTCCAACCCGGTGGGGTCATCTCTGGAAACACCATATATTTT.

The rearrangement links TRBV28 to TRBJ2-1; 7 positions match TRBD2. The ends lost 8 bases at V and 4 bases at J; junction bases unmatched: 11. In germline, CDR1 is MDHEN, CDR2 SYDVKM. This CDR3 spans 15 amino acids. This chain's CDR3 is CASSGGGLVYNEQFF. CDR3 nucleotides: TGTGCCAGCTCGGGGGGAGGGCTTGTGTACAATGAGCAGTTCTTC.